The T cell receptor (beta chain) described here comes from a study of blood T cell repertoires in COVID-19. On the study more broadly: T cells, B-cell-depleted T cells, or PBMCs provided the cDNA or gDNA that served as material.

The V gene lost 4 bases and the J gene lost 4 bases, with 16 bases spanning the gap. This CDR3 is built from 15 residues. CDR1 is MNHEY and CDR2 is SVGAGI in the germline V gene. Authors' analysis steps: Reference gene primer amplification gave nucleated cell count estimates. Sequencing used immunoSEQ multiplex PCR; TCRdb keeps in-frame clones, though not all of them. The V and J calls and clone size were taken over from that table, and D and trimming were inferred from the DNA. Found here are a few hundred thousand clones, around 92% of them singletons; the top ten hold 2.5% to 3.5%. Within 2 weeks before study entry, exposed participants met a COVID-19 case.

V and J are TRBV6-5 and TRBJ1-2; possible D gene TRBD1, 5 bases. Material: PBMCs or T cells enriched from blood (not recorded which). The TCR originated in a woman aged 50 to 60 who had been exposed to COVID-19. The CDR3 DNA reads TGTGCCAGCAGTTCACCCCGGTTTGGGGCCTATGGCTACACCTTC. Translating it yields CASSSPRFGAYGYTF.